This T cell receptor beta chain was sequenced during a study of blood T cell repertoires in COVID-19. At the level of the study: T cells, B-cell-depleted T cells, or PBMCs provided the cDNA or gDNA that served as material.

Per the study methods: Estimation of nucleated cell counts was performed using reference gene primer amplification. Using immunoSEQ multiplex PCR, the repertoire was profiled, and TCRdb retains in-frame clones only, with some absent. The V and J calls and the clone size are those of that table, but D and trimming were determined from the DNA. Of some 330,000 clones in the sample, more than 70% were seen once. The ends were cut back, 0 bases at V and 2 bases at J, with 17 bases in the middle. The length of the CDR3 is 17 residues. The germline CDR1 and CDR2 sequences are SGDLS and YYNGEE. Participant reports of clinical history set cohort assignment.

This sequence originates from a man between 40 and 49 years old in a cohort exposed to, infected with or recovered from COVID-19 (not recorded which). The chain has TRBV9 and TRBJ2-5; tentatively, D is TRBD2 (5 bases). Sequenced sample: PBMCs or T cells enriched from blood (not recorded which). The CDR3 spells CASSVVGFERGQETQYF. As DNA, the CDR3 is TGTGCCAGCAGCGTAGTTGGATTCGAGCGAGGGCAAGAGACCCAGTACTTC.